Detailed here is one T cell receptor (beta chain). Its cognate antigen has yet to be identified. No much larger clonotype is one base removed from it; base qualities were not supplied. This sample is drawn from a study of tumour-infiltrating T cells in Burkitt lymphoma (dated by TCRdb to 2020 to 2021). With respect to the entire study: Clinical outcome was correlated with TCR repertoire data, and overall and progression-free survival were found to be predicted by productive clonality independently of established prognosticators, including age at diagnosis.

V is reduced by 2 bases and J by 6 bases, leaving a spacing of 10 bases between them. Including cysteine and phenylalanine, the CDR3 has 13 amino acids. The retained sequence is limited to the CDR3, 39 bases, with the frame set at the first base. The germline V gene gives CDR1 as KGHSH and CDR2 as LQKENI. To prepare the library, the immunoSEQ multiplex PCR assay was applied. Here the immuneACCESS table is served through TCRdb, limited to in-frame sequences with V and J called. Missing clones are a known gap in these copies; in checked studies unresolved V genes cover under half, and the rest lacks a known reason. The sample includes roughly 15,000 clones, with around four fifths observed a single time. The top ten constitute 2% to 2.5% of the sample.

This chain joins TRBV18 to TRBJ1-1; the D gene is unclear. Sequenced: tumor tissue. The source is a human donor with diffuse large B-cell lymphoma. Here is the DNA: TGTGCCAGCTCACCAGGACTGAGGGCTGAAGCTTTCTTT. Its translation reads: CASSPGLRAEAFF.